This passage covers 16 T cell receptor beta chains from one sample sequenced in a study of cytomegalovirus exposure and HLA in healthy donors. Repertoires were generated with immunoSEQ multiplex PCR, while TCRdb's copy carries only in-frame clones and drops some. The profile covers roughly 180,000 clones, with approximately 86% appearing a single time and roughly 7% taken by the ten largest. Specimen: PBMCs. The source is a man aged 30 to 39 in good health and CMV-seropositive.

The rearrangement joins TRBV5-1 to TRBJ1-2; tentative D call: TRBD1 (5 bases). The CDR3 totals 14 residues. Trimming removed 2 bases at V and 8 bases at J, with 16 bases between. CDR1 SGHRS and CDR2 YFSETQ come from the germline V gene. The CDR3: CASSLGQGSTGYTF. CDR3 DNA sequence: TGCGCCAGCAGCTTAGGCCAGGGCAGTACCGGCTACACCTTC.

Here the CDR3 reads CASFTGQTQYF. CDR3 coding DNA: TGTGCCAGCTTCACAGGGCAGACCCAGTACTTC. The chain joins TRBV6-5 to TRBJ2-5; D is perhaps TRBD1 (6 bases). Germline lookup yields CDR1 MNHEY and CDR2 SVGAGI. The length of the CDR3 is 11 residues. The V gene lost 8 bases and the J gene lost 6 bases, with 10 bases spanning the gap.

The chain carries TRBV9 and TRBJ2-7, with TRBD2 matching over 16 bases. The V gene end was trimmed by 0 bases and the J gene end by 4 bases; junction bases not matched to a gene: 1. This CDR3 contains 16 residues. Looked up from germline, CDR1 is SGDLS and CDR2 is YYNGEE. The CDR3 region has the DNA TGTGCCAGCAGCGTAGGGGGACTAGCGGGAGGGTACGAGCAGTACTTC. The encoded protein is CASSVGGLAGGYEQYF.

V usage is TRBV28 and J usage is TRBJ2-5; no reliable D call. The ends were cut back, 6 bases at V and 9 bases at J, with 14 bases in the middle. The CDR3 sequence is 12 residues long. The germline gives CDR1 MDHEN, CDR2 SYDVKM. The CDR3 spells CASSSNLYPQYF. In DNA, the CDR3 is TGTGCCAGCAGCTCCAACTTGTACCCCCAGTACTTC.

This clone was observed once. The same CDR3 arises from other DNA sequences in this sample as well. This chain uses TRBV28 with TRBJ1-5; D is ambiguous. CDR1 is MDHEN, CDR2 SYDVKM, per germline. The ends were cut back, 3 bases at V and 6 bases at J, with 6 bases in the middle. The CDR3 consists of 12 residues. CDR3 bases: TGTGCCAGCAGTTTCGGCTTTCAGCCCCAGCATTTT. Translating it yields CASSFGFQPQHF.

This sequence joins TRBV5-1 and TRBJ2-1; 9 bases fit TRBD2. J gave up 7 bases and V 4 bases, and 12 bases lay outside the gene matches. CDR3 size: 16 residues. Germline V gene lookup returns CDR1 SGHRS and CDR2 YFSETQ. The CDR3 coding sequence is TGCGCCAGCAGCAAGCGCCAGCGGGGGGCAACGAATGAGCAGTTCTTC. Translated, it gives CASSKRQRGATNEQFF.

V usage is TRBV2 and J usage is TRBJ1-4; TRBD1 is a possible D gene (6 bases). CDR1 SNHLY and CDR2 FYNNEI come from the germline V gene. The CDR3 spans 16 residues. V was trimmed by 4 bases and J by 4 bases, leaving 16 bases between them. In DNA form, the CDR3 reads TGTGCCAGCAGTGCTGGAAGTGGACAGCGTAATGAAAAACTGTTTTTT. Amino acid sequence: CASSAGSGQRNEKLFF.

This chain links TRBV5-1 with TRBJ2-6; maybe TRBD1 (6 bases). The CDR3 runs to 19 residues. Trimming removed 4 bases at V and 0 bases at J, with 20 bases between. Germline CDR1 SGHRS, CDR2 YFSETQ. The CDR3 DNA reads TGCGCCAGCAGCCTCTACGGGCTTGGGGGCTACTCTGGGGCCAACGTCCTGACTTTC. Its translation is CASSLYGLGGYSGANVLTF.

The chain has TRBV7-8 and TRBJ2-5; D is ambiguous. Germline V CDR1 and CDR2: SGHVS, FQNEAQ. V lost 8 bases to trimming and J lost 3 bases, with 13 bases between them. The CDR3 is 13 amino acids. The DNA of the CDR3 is TGTGCCAGCTCTCTGGGTACCAAAGAGACCCAGTACTTC. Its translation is CASSLGTKETQYF. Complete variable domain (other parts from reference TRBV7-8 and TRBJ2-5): GAGVSQSPRYKVAKRGQDVALRCDPISGHVSLFWYQQALGQGPEFLTYFQNEAQLDKSGLPSDRFFAERPEGSVSTLKIQRTQQEDSAVYLCASSLGTKETQYFGPGTRLLVL.

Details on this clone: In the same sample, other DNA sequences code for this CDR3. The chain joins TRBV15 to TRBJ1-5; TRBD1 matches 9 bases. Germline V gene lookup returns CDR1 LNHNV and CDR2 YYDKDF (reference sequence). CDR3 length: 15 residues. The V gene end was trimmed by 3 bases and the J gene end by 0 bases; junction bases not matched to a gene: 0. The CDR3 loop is CATSRDRGSNQPQHF. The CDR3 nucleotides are TGTGCCACCAGCAGGGACAGGGGTAGCAATCAGCCCCAGCATTTT.

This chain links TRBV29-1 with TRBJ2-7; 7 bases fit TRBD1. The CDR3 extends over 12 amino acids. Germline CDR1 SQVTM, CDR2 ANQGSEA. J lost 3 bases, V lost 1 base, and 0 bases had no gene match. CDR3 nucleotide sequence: TGCAGCGTTGAAGCAGGGGGCTACGAGCAGTACTTC. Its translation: CSVEAGGYEQYF.

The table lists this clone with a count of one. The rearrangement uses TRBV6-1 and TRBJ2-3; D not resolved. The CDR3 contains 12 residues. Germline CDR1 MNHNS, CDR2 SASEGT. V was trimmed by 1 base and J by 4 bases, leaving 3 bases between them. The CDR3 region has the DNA TGTGCCAGCAGTGAAGTCCCAGATACGCAGTATTTT. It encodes CASSEVPDTQYF.

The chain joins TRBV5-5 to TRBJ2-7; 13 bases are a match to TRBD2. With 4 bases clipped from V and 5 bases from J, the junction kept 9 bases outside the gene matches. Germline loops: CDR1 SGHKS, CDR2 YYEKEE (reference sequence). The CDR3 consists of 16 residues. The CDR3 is CASSQTMTSGRHEQYF. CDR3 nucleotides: TGTGCCAGCAGCCAAACCATGACTAGCGGGAGGCACGAGCAGTACTTC.

The CDR3 sequence: CSVRQTTDEKLFF. CDR3 coding DNA: TGCAGCGTGCGACAGACCACAGATGAAAAACTGTTTTTT. The genes are TRBV29-1 and TRBJ1-4; maybe TRBD1 (5 bases). Trimming cost V 6 bases and J 6 bases, with 14 bases left between them. The germline V gene encodes CDR1 SQVTM and CDR2 ANQGSEA. The CDR3 covers 13 residues.

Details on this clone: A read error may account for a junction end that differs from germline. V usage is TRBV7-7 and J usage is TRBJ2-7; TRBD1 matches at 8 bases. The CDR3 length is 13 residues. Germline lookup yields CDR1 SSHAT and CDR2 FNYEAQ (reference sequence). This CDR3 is CASSPDRGTKQYF. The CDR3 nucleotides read TGTGCTAGCAGCCCCGACAGGGGAACCAAGCAGTACTTC. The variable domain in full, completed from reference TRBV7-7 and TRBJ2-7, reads GAGVSQSPRYKVTKRGQDVTLRCDPISSHATLYWYQQALGQGPEFLTYFNYEAQPDKSGLPSDRFSAERPEGSISTLTIQRTEQRDSAMYRCASSPDRGTKQYFGPGTRLTVT.

For the CDR3, the DNA is TGCGCCAGCAGCCAACAGATACAGGGGGCTTACACCGGGGAGCTGTTTTTT. Translated: CASSQQIQGAYTGELFF. The J gene is TRBJ2-2, the V gene TRBV4-1, with 9 bases identical to TRBD1. This CDR3 has 17 amino acids. Germline V lookup: CDR1 MGHRA, CDR2 YSYEKL. V shed 2 bases, J shed 3 bases, and the junction held 7 bases outside the gene matches.